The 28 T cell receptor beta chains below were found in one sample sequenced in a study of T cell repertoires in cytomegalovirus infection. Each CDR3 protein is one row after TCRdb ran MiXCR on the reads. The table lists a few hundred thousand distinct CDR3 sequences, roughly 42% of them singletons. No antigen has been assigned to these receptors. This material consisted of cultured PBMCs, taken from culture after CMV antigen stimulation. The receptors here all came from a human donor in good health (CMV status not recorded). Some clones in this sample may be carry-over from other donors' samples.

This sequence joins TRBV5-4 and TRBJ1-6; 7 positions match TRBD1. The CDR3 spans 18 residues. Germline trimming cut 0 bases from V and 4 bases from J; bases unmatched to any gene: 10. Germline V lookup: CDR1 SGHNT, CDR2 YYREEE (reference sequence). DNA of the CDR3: TGTGCCAGCAGCTTGGCACTCGGGACAGCCGAGTATAATTCACCCCTCCACTTT. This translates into CASSLALGTAEYNSPLHF.

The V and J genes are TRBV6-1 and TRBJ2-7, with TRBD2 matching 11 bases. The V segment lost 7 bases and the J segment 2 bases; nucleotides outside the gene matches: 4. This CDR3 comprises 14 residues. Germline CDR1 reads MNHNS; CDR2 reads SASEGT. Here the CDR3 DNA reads TGTGCCAGCAAGCCGGGACTAGCGGCCTACGAGCAGTACTTC. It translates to CASKPGLAAYEQYF.

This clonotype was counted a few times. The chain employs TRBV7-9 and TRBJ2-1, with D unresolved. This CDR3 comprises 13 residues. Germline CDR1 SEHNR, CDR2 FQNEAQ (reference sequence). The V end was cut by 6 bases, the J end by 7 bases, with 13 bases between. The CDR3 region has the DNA TGTGCCAGCAGGGTGAACCTGGGGAATGAGCAGTTCTTC. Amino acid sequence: CASRVNLGNEQFF.

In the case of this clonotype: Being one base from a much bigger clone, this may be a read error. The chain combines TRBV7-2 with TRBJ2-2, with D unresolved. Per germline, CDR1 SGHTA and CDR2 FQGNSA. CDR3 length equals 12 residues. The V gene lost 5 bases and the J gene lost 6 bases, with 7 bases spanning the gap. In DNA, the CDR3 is TGTGCCAGCAGCCCGTCGGCCGGGGAGCTGTTTTTT. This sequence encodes CASSPSAGELFF.

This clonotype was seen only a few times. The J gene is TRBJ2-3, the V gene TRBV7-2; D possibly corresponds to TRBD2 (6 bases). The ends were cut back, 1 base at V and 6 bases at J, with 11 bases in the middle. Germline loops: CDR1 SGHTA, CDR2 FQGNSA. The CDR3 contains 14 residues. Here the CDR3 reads CASSLGLARDTQYF. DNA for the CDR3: TGTGCCAGCAGCTTAGGTCTAGCGCGGGATACGCAGTATTTT.

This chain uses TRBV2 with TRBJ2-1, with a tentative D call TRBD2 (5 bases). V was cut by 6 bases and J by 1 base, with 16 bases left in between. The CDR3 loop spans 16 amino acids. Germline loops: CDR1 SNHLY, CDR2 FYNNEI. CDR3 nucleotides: TGTGCCAGCAGAGAACCTACTAGAGGTTCCTACAATGAGCAGTTCTTC. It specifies CASREPTRGSYNEQFF.

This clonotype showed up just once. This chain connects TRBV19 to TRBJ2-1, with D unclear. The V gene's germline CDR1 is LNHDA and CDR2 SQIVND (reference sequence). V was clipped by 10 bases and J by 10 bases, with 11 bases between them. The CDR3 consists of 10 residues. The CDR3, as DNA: TGTGCCAAACACGCAGGCGAGCAGTTCTTC. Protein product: CAKHAGEQFF.

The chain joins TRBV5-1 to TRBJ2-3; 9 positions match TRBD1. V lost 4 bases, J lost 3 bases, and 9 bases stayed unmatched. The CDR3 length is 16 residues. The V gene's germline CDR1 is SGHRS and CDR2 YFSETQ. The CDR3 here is CASSHGQGLRTDTQYF. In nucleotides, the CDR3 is TGCGCCAGCAGCCACGGACAGGGGCTAAGGACAGATACGCAGTATTTT.

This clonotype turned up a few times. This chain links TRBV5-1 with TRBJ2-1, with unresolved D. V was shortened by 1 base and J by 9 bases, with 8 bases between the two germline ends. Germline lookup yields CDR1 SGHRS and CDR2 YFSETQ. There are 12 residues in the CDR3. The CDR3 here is CASSLNAIEQFF. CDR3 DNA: TGCGCCAGCAGCTTGAATGCCATTGAGCAGTTCTTC. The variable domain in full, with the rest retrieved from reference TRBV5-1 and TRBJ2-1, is KAGVTQTPRYLIKTRGQQVTLSCSPISGHRSVSWYQQTPGQGLQFLFEYFSETQRNKGNFPGRFSGRQFSNSRSEMNVSTLELGDSALYLCASSLNAIEQFFGPGTRLTVL.

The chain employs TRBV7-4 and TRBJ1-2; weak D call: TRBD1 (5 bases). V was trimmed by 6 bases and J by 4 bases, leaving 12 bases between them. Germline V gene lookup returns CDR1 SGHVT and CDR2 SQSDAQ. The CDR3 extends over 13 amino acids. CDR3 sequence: CASRLTGTYGYTF. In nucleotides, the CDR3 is TGTGCCAGCAGATTAACAGGCACCTATGGCTACACCTTC.

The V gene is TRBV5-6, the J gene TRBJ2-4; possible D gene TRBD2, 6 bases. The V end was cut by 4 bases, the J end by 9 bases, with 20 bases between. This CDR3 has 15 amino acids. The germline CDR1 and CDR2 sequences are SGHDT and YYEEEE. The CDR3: CASSGGTGPSAIQYF. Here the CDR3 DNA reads TGTGCCAGCAGCGGAGGGACGGGACCCAGTGCCATTCAGTACTTC.

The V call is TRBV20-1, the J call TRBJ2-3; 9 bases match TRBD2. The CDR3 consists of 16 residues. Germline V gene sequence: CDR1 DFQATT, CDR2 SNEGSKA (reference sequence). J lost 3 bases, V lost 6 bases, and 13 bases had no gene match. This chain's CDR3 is CSAPRASGISTDTQYF. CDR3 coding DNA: TGCAGTGCCCCCAGGGCTAGCGGGATATCGACAGATACGCAGTATTTT.

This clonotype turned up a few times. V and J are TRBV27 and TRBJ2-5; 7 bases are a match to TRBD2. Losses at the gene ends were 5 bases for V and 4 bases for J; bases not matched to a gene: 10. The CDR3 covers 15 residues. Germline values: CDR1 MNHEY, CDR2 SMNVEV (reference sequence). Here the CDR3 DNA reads TGTGCCAGCAGTACCGGGACTACAGAGCGAGAGACCCAGTACTTC. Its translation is CASSTGTTERETQYF.

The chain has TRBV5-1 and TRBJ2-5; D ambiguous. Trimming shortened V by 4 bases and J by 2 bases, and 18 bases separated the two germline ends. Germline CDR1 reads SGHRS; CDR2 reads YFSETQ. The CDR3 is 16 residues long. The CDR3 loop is CASSVLSGGRQETQYF. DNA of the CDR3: TGCGCCAGCAGCGTCCTGAGTGGCGGAAGGCAAGAGACCCAGTACTTC. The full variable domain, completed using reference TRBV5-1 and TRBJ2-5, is KAGVTQTPRYLIKTRGQQVTLSCSPISGHRSVSWYQQTPGQGLQFLFEYFSETQRNKGNFPGRFSGRQFSNSRSEMNVSTLELGDSALYLCASSVLSGGRQETQYFGPGTRLLVL.

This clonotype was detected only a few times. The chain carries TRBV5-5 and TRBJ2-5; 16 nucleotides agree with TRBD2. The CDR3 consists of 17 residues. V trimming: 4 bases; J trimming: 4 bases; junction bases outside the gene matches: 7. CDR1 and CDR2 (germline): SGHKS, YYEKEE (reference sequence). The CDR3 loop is CASSTGTSGGARETQYF. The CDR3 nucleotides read TGTGCCAGCAGCACAGGGACTAGCGGGGGGGCCAGAGAGACCCAGTACTTC.

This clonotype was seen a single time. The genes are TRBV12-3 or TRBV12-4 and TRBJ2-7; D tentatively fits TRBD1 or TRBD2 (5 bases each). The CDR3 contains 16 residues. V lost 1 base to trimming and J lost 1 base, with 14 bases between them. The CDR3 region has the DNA TGTGCCAGCAGTTTAGGTTGGGACGGTGCATCCTACGAGCAGTACTTC. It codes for CASSLGWDGASYEQYF.

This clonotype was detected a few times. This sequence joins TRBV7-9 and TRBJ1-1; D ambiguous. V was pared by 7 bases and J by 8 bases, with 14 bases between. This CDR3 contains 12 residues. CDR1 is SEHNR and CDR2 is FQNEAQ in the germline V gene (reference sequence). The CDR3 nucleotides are TGTGCCAGCACCTCCTCGCCGGGGGAAGCTTTCTTT. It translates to CASTSSPGEAFF.

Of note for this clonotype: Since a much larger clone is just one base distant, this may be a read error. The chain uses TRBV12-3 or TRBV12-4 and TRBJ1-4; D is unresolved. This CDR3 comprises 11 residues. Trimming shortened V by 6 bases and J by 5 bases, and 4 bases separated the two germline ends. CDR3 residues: CASRINEKLFF. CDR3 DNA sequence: TGTGCCAGCAGAATAAATGAAAAACTGTTTTTT.

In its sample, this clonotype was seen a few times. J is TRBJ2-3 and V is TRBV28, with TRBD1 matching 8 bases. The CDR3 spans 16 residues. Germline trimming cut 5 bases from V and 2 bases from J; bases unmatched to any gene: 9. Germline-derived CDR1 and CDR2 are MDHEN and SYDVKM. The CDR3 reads CASSPHFQGATDTQYF. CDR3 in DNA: TGTGCCAGCAGTCCCCACTTCCAGGGGGCCACAGATACGCAGTATTTT.

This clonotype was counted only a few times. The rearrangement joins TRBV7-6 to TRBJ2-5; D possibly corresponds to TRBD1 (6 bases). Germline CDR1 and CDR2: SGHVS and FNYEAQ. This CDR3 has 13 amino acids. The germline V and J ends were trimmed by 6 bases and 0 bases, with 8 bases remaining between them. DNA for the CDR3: TGTGCCAGCAGTGGACAGCACCAAGAGACCCAGTACTTC. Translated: CASSGQHQETQYF.

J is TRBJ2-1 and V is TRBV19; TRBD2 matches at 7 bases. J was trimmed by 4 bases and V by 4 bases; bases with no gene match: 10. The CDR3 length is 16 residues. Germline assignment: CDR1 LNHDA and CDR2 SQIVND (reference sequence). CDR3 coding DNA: TGTGCCAGTAGTACCCCCCCGGCGGGAGAGTACAATGAGCAGTTCTTC. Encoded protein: CASSTPPAGEYNEQFF.

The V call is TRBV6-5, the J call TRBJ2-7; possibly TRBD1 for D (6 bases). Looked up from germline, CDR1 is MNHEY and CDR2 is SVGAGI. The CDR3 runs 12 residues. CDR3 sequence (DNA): TGTGCTTCCCACTCTACAGGGTACGAGCAGTACTTC. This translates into CASHSTGYEQYF.

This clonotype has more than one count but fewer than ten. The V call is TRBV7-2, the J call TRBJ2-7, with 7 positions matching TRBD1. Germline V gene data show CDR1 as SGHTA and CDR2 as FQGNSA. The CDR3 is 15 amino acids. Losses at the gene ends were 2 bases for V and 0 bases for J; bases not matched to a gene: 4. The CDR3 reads CASSLLQGPSYEQYF. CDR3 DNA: TGTGCCAGCAGCTTACTACAGGGGCCCTCCTACGAGCAGTACTTC.

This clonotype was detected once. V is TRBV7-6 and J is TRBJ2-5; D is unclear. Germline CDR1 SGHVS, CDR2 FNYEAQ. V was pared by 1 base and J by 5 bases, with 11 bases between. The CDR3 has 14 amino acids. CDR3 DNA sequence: TGTGCCAGCAGCTTAGTGGTCGCGGAGGAGACCCAGTACTTC. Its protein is CASSLVVAEETQYF.

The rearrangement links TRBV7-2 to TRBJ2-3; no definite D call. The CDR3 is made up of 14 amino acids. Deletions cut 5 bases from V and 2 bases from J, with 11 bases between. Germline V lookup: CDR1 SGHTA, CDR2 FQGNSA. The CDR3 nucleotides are TGTGCCAGCAGCCCACTCCTGTCCACAGATACGCAGTATTTT. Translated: CASSPLLSTDTQYF.

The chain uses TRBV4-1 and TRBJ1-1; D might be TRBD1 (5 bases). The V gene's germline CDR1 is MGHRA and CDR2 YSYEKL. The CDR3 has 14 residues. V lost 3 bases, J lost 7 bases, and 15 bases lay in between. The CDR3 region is CASSQGGGDGEAFF. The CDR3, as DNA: TGCGCCAGCAGCCAGGGTGGGGGAGACGGTGAAGCTTTCTTT.

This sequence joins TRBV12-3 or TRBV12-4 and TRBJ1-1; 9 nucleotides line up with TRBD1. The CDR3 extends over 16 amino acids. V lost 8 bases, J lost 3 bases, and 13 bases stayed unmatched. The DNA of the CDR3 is TGTGCCAGCCGTAACAATCCGGGACAGGGCTACACTGAAGCTTTCTTT. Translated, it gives CASRNNPGQGYTEAFF.

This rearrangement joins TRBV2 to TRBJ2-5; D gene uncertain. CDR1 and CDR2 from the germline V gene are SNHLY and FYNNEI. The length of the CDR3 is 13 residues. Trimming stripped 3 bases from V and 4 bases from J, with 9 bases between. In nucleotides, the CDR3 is TGTGCCAGCAGTGACTTCAAGAGAGAGACCCAGTACTTC. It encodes CASSDFKRETQYF.